Each of the 16 T cell receptor beta chains below was sequenced from the same sample in a study of CD8 T cells in ankylosing spondylitis. Overall study results and limits: Ankylosing spondylitis blood appeared to carry a characteristic TCR beta motif of roughly eight highly homologous variants.

MiXCR, applied by TCRdb to the 5' RACE reads, yields one record per CDR3 protein. The table records about 840,000 distinct CDR3 sequences, approximately 12% of them present only once. These receptors' antigens are unknown. Sequencing was carried out using blood, either unsorted or a sorted T cell fraction (not recorded which). Receptor source: a male donor with ankylosing spondylitis.

The J gene is TRBJ2-2, the V gene TRBV15; D call uncertain. The germline V and J ends were trimmed by 0 bases and 6 bases, with 8 bases remaining between them. Germline V gene sequence: CDR1 LNHNV, CDR2 YYDKDF (reference sequence). The CDR3 runs 14 residues. CDR3 in DNA: TGTGCCACCAGCAGAGATTGGAGCGCCGGGGAGCTGTTTTTT. Encoded protein: CATSRDWSAGELFF.

V is TRBV6-2 or TRBV6-3 and J is TRBJ2-4; D is perhaps TRBD1 (5 bases). The CDR3 runs 14 residues. V was cut by 4 bases and J by 1 base, with 8 bases left in between. Germline V CDR1 and CDR2: MNHEY, SVGEGT. The CDR3 sequence is CASSSRGAKNIQYF. DNA for the CDR3: TGTGCCAGCAGTTCTAGGGGTGCCAAAAACATTCAGTACTTC.

This clonotype was detected ten times or more. The genes are TRBV12-3 or TRBV12-4 and TRBJ2-1; 9 bases agree with TRBD2. The length of the CDR3 is 15 residues. V was clipped by 5 bases and J by 7 bases; unmatched bases: 9. DNA for the CDR3: TGTGCCAGCAGTCTAATGGCGGGAGGGGGGAATGAGCAGTTCTTC. It specifies CASSLMAGGGNEQFF.

This clonotype was recorded many times. The V call is TRBV20-1, the J call TRBJ1-5, with D unclear. The CDR3 covers 13 residues. Trimming took off 2 bases at V and 0 bases at J, with 5 bases between the two ends. Germline V CDR1 and CDR2: DFQATT, SNEGSKA (reference sequence). CDR3 sequence reads: CSARSYSNQPQHF. Here the CDR3 DNA reads TGCAGTGCTAGATCGTATAGCAATCAGCCCCAGCATTTT.

The chain carries TRBV5-1 and TRBJ2-2, with D perhaps matching TRBD1 or TRBD2 (5 bases each). The CDR3 runs to 15 residues. Trimming stripped 2 bases from V and 4 bases from J, with 12 bases between. Per germline, CDR1 SGHRS and CDR2 YFSETQ. The CDR3 is CASSFQGPSTGELFF. DNA of the CDR3: TGCGCCAGCAGCTTTCAGGGACCATCCACCGGGGAGCTGTTTTTT.

This clonotype was found many times. The DNA for the CDR3 is TGCAGCGTTGAAAGGGGCAGCACTGAAGCTTTCTTT. Translation: CSVERGSTEAFF. This chain joins TRBV29-1 and TRBJ1-1; tentatively, D is TRBD1 (5 bases). The CDR3 is 12 amino acids. The V end was cut by 2 bases, the J end by 4 bases, with 8 bases between. Germline CDR1 reads SQVTM; CDR2 reads ANQGSEA.

This clonotype was counted a few times. The chain uses TRBV20-1 and TRBJ2-3; D may be TRBD1 (5 bases). The CDR3 totals 15 residues. The V end was cut by 6 bases, the J end by 0 bases, with 16 bases between. From germline, CDR1 is DFQATT and CDR2 SNEGSKA (reference sequence). The DNA for the CDR3 is TGCAGTGCGCGGTCGAGTCGACAGAGCACAGATACGCAGTATTTT. Amino acid sequence: CSARSSRQSTDTQYF.

This chain connects TRBV30 to TRBJ1-2; D gene uncertain. The germline gives CDR1 GTSNPN, CDR2 SVGIG (reference sequence). The CDR3 sequence is 12 residues long. V was clipped by 0 bases and J by 6 bases, with 8 bases between them. The CDR3 nucleotides read TGTGCCTGGAGTGTCGGCTCGCATGGCTACACCTTC. Amino acids: CAWSVGSHGYTF.

This clonotype was seen a few times. This CDR3 reads CASSLDRAGVNTIYF. CDR3 in DNA: TGTGCCAGCAGCCTTGACAGGGCAGGAGTCAACACCATATATTTT. The V call is TRBV7-2, the J call TRBJ1-3, with 7 nucleotides matching TRBD1. J lost 7 bases, V lost 5 bases, and 11 bases had no gene match. This CDR3 comprises 15 residues. Germline-derived CDR1 and CDR2 are SGHTA and FQGNSA.

This clonotype appeared a few times. The chain uses TRBV5-1 and TRBJ2-3, with unresolved D. The germline V gene encodes CDR1 SGHRS and CDR2 YFSETQ. The CDR3 sequence is 14 residues long. V was shortened by 1 base and J by 2 bases, with 8 bases between the two germline ends. The CDR3 reads CASSLLANTDTQYF. The CDR3, as DNA: TGCGCCAGCAGCTTGCTCGCTAACACAGATACGCAGTATTTT.

V usage is TRBV10-3 and J usage is TRBJ1-4; D unresolved. Germline CDR1 ENHRY, CDR2 SYGVKD. Trimming pared 0 bases from V and 16 bases from J, leaving 15 bases between. The CDR3 spans 13 residues. The CDR3 DNA follows: TGTGCCATCAGTGAGTCGAACGGGTCCGGTGAGTTTTTT. The encoded protein is CAISESNGSGEFF.

This chain uses TRBV28 with TRBJ1-2; TRBD1 is a possible D gene (5 bases). Germline V lookup: CDR1 MDHEN, CDR2 SYDVKM. The CDR3 sequence is 14 residues long. The ends were cut back, 3 bases at V and 4 bases at J, with 12 bases in the middle. The CDR3 nucleotides are TGTGCCAGCAGTTTGGTCGGGGGAGGCTATGGCTACACCTTC. It specifies CASSLVGGGYGYTF.

This clonotype was seen only a few times. The chain combines TRBV11-2 with TRBJ2-1; a possible D gene is TRBD2 (5 bases). This CDR3 is built from 20 residues. The V gene's germline CDR1 is SGHAT and CDR2 FQNNGV. Trimming took off 1 base at V and 0 bases at J, with 22 bases between the two ends. The DNA for the CDR3 is TGTGCCAGCAGCTTAGGCCCTCGGGCTAGCTTCCAGAGCTCCTACAATGAGCAGTTCTTC. Its protein is CASSLGPRASFQSSYNEQFF.

The CDR3 DNA sequence: TGTGCCAGCAGCCACAGGGTTGAGCAGTACTTC. It codes for CASSHRVEQYF. The V and J genes are TRBV3-1 and TRBJ2-7; D is possibly TRBD1 (5 bases). The CDR3 loop spans 11 amino acids. Germline V gene lookup returns CDR1 LGHDT and CDR2 YNNKEL (reference sequence). V was pared by 3 bases and J by 7 bases, with 7 bases between.

CDR3 loop: CASKASGRAAETQYF. Here the CDR3 DNA reads TGTGCCAGCAAGGCTAGCGGGAGGGCCGCAGAGACCCAGTACTTC. The V gene is TRBV12-3 or TRBV12-4, the J gene TRBJ2-5, with 12 bases matching TRBD2. V shed 7 bases, J shed 4 bases, and the junction held 7 bases outside the gene matches. This CDR3 comprises 15 residues.

V usage is TRBV10-3 and J usage is TRBJ1-4, with TRBD1 identical over 9 bases. CDR1 and CDR2 (germline): ENHRY, SYGVKD. V lost 4 bases to trimming and J lost 5 bases; unmatched junction nucleotides: 5. This CDR3 contains 15 residues. Here the CDR3 reads CAISGQGQGNEKLFF. DNA of the CDR3: TGTGCCATCAGTGGGCAGGGACAGGGCAATGAAAAACTGTTTTTT.